The 8 T cell receptor beta chains in this list originate from one sample, sequenced in a study of blood T cell repertoires in COVID-19. Using immunoSEQ multiplex PCR, the repertoire was profiled, and TCRdb retains in-frame clones only, with some absent. The sample includes some 380,000 clones, 90% of them seen just once. The sequenced sample consisted of peripheral blood. Receptors were obtained from a man aged 18 to 35 with active or convalescent COVID-19.

Here the CDR3 DNA reads TGCAGTGCTAGTCCCCTAAATCAGCCCCAGCATTTT. Amino acid sequence: CSASPLNQPQHF. This chain links TRBV20-1 with TRBJ1-5; D is unresolved. The CDR3 runs to 12 residues. The germline gives CDR1 DFQATT, CDR2 SNEGSKA (reference sequence). V lost 3 bases, J lost 4 bases, and 7 bases lay in between.

The rearrangement joins TRBV4-3 to TRBJ2-2; the match to TRBD2 covers 14 bases. CDR3 length: 15 residues. CDR1 LGHNA and CDR2 YSLEER come from the germline V gene. The J segment lost 6 bases and the V segment lost 8 bases, leaving 5 bases of the junction unmatched. The CDR3 DNA sequence: TGCGCCAGCGGTGGACTAGCGGGAGGTGCCGGGGAGCTGTTTTTT. Translating gives CASGGLAGGAGELFF.

V usage is TRBV7-2 and J usage is TRBJ2-7; the D gene is possibly TRBD2 (5 bases). CDR1 is SGHTA and CDR2 is FQGNSA in the germline V gene. This CDR3 is 13 amino acids long. Trimming pared 1 base from V and 2 bases from J, leaving 6 bases between. CDR3 sequence: CASSLDGTYEQYF. CDR3 DNA sequence: TGTGCCAGCAGCTTAGACGGGACCTACGAGCAGTACTTC.

The V and J genes are TRBV9 and TRBJ2-7; 12 bases are a match to TRBD1. The germline CDR1 and CDR2 sequences are SGDLS and YYNGEE. The CDR3 runs 16 residues. Trimming at V came to 0 bases and at J to 3 bases, leaving 4 bases not matched to a gene. CDR3 in DNA: TGTGCCAGCAGCGTAGGGGGACAGGGGGCGAACTACGAGCAGTACTTC. Residues: CASSVGGQGANYEQYF. Variable domain in full (rest from reference TRBV9 and TRBJ2-7): DSGVTQTPKHLITATGQRVTLRCSPRSGDLSVYWYQQSLDQGLQFLIQYYNGEERAKGNILERFSAQQFPDLHSELNLSSLELGDSALYFCASSVGGQGANYEQYFGPGTRLTVT.

The DNA of the CDR3 is TGTGCCAGCAGCTTGCGGGACAGGGGAGTTCGTTCACCCCTCCACTTT. Its translation: CASSLRDRGVRSPLHF. J is TRBJ1-6 and V is TRBV11-2; 10 nucleotides line up with TRBD1. The germline CDR1 and CDR2 sequences are SGHAT and FQNNGV. CDR3 length: 16 residues. J lost 9 bases, V lost 3 bases, and 8 bases had no gene match.

The chain couples TRBV19 to TRBJ2-2; D might be TRBD1 (5 bases). CDR3 length: 13 amino acids. V was clipped by 4 bases and J by 4 bases, with 7 bases between them. The germline V gene encodes CDR1 LNHDA and CDR2 SQIVND (reference sequence). CDR3: CASSTQGTGELFF. The CDR3 coding sequence is TGTGCCAGTAGTACCCAGGGCACCGGGGAGCTGTTTTTT.

The rearrangement links TRBV13 to TRBJ2-1, with 8 bases aligning to TRBD2. The CDR3 has 15 residues. V was pared by 7 bases and J by 5 bases, with 10 bases of the junction left unmatched. In germline, CDR1 is PRHDT, CDR2 FYEKMQ (reference sequence). CDR3 DNA: TGTGCCAGCAACTTCGAGGTTAGCGGGGACAATGAGCAGTTCTTC. It translates to CASNFEVSGDNEQFF. The variable domain in full, completed from reference TRBV13 and TRBJ2-1, reads AAGVIQSPRHLIKEKRETATLKCYPIPRHDTVYWYQQGPGQDPQFLISFYEKMQSDKGSIPDRFSAQQFSDYHSELNMSSLELGDSALYFCASNFEVSGDNEQFFGPGTRLTVL.

The genes are TRBV7-6 and TRBJ1-2; possible D gene TRBD1, 5 bases. The CDR3 spans 15 residues. The germline V and J ends were trimmed by 1 base and 1 base, with 10 bases remaining between them. CDR1 is SGHVS and CDR2 is FNYEAQ in the germline V gene. The CDR3 DNA reads TGTGCCAGCAGCTTAGGGGGCTCGGGTAACTATGGCTACACCTTC. It encodes CASSLGGSGNYGYTF.